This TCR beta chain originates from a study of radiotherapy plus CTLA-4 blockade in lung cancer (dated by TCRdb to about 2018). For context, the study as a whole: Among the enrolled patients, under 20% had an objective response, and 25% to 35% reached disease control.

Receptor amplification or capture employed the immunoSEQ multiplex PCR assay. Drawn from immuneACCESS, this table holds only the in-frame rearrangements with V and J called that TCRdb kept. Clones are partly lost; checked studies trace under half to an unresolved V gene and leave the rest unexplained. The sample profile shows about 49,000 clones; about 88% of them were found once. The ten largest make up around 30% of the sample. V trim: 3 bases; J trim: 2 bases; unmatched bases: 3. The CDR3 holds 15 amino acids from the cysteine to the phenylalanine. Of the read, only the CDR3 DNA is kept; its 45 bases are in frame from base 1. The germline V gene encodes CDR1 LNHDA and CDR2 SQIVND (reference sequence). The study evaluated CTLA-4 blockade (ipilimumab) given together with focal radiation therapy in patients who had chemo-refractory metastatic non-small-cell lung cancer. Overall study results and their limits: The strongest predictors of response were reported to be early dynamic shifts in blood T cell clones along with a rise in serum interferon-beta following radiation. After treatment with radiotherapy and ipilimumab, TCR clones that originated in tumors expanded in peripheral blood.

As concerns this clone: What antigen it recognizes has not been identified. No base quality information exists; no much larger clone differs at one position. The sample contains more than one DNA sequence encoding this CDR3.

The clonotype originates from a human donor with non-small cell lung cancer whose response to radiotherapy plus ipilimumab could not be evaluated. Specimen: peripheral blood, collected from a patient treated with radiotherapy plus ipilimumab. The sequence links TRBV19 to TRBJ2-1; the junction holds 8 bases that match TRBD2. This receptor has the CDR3 CASSITSGTYNEQFF. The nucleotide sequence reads TGTGCCAGTAGTATTACTAGCGGAACCTACAATGAGCAGTTCTTC.